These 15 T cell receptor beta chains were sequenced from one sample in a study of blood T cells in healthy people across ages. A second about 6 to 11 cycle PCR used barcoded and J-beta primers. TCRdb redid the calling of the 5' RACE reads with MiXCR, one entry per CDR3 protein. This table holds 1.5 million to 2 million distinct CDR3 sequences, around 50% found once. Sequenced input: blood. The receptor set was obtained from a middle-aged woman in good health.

CDR3 nucleotide sequence: TGCAGCGTTGGTACACAGGGGGCAGGGTATGGCTACACCTTC. Its protein is CSVGTQGAGYGYTF. This chain connects TRBV29-1 to TRBJ1-2; 9 nucleotides match TRBD1. This CDR3 is built from 14 residues. CDR1 SQVTM and CDR2 ANQGSEA come from the germline V gene. Unmatched junction bases numbered 8, after V lost 4 bases and J lost 5 bases.

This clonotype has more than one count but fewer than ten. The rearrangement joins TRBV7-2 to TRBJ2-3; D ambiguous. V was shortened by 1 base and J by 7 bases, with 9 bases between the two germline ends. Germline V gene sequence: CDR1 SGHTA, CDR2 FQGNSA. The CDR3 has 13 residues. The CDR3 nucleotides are TGTGCCAGCAGCTTAGGTGGTCATTATACGCAGTATTTT. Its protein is CASSLGGHYTQYF.

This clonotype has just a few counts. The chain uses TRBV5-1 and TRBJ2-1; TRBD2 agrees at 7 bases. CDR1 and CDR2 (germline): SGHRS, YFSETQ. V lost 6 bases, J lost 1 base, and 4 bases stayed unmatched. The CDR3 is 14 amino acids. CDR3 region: CASTSGVSYNEQFF. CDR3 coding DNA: TGCGCCAGCACAAGCGGGGTTTCCTACAATGAGCAGTTCTTC. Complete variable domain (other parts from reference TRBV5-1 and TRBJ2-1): KAGVTQTPRYLIKTRGQQVTLSCSPISGHRSVSWYQQTPGQGLQFLFEYFSETQRNKGNFPGRFSGRQFSNSRSEMNVSTLELGDSALYLCASTSGVSYNEQFFGPGTRLTVL.

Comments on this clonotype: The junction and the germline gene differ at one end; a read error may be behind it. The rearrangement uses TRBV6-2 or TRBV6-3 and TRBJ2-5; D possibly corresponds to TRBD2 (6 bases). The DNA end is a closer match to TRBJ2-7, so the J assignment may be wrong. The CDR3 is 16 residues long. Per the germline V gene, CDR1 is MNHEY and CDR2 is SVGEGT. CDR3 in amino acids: CASSFAGRVFLYEQYF. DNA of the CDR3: TGCGCCAGCAGTTTCGCGGGACGGGTCTTCCTCTACGAGCAGTACTTC.

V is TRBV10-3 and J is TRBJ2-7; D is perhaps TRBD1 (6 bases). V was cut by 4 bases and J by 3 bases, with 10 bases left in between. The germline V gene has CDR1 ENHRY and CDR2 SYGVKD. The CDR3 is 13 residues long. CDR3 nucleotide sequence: TGTGCCATCAGTGGAGGACAGCTCTACGAGCAGTACTTC. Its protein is CAISGGQLYEQYF.

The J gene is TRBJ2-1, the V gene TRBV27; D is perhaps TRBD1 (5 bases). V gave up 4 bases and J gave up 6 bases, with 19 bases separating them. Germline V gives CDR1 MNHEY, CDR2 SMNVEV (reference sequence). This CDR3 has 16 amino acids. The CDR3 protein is CASSSLVGADVNEQFF. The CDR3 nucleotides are TGTGCCAGCAGTTCCCTGGTAGGGGCTGATGTCAATGAGCAGTTCTTC.

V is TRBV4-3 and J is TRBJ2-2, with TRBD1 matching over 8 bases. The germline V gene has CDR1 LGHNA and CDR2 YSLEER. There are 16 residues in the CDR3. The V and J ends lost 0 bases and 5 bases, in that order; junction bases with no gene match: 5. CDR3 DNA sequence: TGCGCCAGCAGCCAAGATACAGGGGGGTTAACCGGGGAGCTGTTTTTT. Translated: CASSQDTGGLTGELFF.

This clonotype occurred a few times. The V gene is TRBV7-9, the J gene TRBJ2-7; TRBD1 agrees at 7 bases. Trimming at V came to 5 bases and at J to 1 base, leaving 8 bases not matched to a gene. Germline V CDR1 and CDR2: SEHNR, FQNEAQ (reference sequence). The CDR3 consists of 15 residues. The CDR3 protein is CASSTGAQRSYEQYF. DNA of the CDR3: TGTGCCAGCAGCACAGGGGCCCAGAGGTCCTACGAGCAGTACTTC.

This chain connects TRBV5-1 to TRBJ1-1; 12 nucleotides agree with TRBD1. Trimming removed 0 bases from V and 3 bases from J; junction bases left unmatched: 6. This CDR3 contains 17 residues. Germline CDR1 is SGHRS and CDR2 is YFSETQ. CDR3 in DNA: TGCGCCAGCAGCTTGGTGGGACAGGGGGCATCGGACACTGAAGCTTTCTTT. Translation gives CASSLVGQGASDTEAFF.

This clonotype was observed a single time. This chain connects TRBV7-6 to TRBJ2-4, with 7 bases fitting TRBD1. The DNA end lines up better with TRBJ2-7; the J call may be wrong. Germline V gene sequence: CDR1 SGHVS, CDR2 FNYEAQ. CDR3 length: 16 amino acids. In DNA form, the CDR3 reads TGTGCCAGCAGCTTACATGAGACAGGGAGCTCCTACGAGCAGTACTTC. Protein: CASSLHETGSSYEQYF.

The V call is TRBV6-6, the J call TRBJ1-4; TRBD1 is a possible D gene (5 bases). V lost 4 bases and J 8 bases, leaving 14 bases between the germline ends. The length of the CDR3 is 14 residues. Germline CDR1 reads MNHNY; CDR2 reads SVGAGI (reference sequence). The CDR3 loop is CASSFWDLGEKLFF. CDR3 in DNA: TGTGCCAGCAGTTTTTGGGACCTGGGGGAAAAACTGTTTTTT.

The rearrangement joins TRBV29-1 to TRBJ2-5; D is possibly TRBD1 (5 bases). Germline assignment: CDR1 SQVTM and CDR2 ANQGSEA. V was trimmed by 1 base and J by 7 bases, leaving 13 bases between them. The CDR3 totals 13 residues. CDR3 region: CSVEVTAQGTQYF. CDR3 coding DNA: TGCAGCGTTGAAGTTACTGCTCAGGGGACCCAGTACTTC.

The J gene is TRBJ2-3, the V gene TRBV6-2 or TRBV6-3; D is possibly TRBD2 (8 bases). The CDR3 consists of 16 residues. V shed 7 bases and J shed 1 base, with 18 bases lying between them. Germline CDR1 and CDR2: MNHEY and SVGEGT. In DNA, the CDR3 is TGTGCCAGCACCCCGGGAGGGGGCCCGGGCACAGATACGCAGTATTTT. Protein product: CASTPGGGPGTDTQYF.

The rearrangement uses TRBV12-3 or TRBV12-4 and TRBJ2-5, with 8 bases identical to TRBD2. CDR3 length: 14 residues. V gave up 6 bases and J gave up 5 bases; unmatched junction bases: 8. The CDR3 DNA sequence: TGTGCCAGCAGGCCTCGGGGGGGCGATGAGACCCAGTACTTC. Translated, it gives CASRPRGGDETQYF.

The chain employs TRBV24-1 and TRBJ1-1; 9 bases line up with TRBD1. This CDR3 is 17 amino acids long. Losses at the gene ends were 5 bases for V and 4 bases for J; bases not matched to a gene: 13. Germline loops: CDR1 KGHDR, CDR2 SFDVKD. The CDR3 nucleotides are TGTGCCACCAGTGTTGGGGGGGGGACAGGGCGGCCCACTGAAGCTTTCTTT. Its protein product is CATSVGGGTGRPTEAFF.